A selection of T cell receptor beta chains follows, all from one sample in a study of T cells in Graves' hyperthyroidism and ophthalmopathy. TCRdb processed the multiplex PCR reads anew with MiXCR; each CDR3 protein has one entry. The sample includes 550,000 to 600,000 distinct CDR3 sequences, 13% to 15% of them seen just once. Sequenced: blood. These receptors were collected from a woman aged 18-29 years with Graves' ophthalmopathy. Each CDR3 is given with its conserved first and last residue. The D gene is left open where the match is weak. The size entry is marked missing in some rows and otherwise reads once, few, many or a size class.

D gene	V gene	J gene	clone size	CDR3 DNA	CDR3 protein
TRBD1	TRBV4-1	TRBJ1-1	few	TGCGCCAGCAGCCAAGAATATCAGGGGGCGGCTAGGGACACTGAAGCTTTCTTT	CASSQEYQGAARDTEAFF
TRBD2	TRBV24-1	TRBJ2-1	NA	TGTGCCACCAGTGACCGACGCAGCGGGAGCTCCTACAATGAGCAGTTCTTC	CATSDRRSGSSYNEQFF
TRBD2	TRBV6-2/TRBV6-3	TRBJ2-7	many	TGTGCCAGCAGTTACTCGTTAACGGGAGGACCCTACGAGCAGTACTTC	CASSYSLTGGPYEQYF
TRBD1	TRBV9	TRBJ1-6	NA	TGTGCCAGCAGCGTAGGGGACAGGGGACACTCACCCCTCCACTTT	CASSVGDRGHSPLHF
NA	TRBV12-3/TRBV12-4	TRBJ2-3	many	TGTGCCAGCAGTTTGGTAGGCTCAGCCGATACGCAGTATTTT	CASSLVGSADTQYF
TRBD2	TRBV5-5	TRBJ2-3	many	TGTGCCAGCCGTCGACTAGCGGGAGAACGAGATACGCAGTATTTT	CASRRLAGERDTQYF
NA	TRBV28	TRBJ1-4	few	TGTGCCAGCATTTCAGGCCTTAATGAAAAACTGTTTTTT	CASISGLNEKLFF
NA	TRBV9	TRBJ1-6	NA	TGTGCCAGCAGCGTAGCGCTCTCGTCGAGGGCCCTCCACTTT	CASSVALSSRALHF
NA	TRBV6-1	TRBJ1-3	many	TGTGCCAGCACCTTAGGGGATCGCTCTGGAAACACCATATATTTT	CASTLGDRSGNTIYF
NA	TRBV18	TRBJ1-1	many	TGTGCCAGCTCACCAATAGAGAACACTGAAGCTTTCTTT	CASSPIENTEAFF
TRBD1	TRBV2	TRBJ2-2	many	TGTGCCTCACAGGGGGAGGCGAACACCGGGGAGCTGTTTTTT	CASQGEANTGELFF
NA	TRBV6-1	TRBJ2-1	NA	TGTGCCAGCAGTGAAGGGAGAGCCGCCGAGCAGTTCTTC	CASSEGRAAEQFF
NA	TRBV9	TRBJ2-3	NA	TGTGCCAGCAGCGACAACCCTTACACTTCCCCAGCGAGAGGGTGGGGCACAGATACGCAGTATTTT	CASSDNPYTSPARGWGTDTQYF
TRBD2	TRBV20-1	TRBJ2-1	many	TGCAGTGCTAGAGACGTCTTAGCGGGATATAATAATGAGCAGTTCTTC	CSARDVLAGYNNEQFF
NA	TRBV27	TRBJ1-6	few	TGTGCCAGCTACGGCGGAAATAATTCACCCCTCCACTTT	CASYGGNNSPLHF
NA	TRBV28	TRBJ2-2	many	TGTGCCAGCAGGGGTGACAGAGCCGCGAACACCGGGGAGCTGTTTTTT	CASRGDRAANTGELFF
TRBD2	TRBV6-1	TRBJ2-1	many	TGTGCCAGCATTCCGGGACTAGCGGGGGATGAGCAGTTCTTC	CASIPGLAGDEQFF
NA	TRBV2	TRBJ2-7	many	TGTGCCAGCAGTGGCGGAGGTGAGCAGTACTTC	CASSGGGEQYF
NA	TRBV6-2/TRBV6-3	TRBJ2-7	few	TGTGCCAGCAGGGGCGAAGGATACGAGCAGTACTTC	CASRGEGYEQYF
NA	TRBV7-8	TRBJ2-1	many	TGTGCCAGCAGCTCCGGGAGTCCCTACAATGAGCAGTTCTTC	CASSSGSPYNEQFF
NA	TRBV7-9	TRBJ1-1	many	TGTGCCAGCAGCTTAGCGGAGGGCGGGGGCGAAGCTTTCTTT	CASSLAEGGGEAFF
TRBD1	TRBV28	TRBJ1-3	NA	TGTGCCAGCAGGAAGACAGGGTCGAGTGGAAACACCATATATTTT	CASRKTGSSGNTIYF
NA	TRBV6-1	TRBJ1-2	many	TGTGCCAGCAGTGAACAGGGCGGGGTAACCCACTATGGCTACACCTTC	CASSEQGGVTHYGYTF
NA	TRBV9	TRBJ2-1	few	TGTGCCAGCAGCGGGTCTGAAAGCTCCTACAATGAGCAGTTCTTC	CASSGSESSYNEQFF
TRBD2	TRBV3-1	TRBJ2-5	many	TGTGCCAGCAGCCAAGCTCTAGCGGGAGTCGAGACCCAGTACTTC	CASSQALAGVETQYF
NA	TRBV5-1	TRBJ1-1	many	TGCGCCAGCAGCCCGGGCGAGAGGCTTTGGAACACTGAAGCTTTCTTT	CASSPGERLWNTEAFF
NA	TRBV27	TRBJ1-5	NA	TGTGCCAGCAGTCGAGGGATTGGTCAGCCCCAGCATTTT	CASSRGIGQPQHF
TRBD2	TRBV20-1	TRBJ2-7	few	TGCAGTGCAAACCAGGGTGGCGGGAGGGTCACCTACGAGCAGTACTTC	CSANQGGGRVTYEQYF
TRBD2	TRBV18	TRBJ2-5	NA	TGTGCCAGCTCACTACGGACTAGCGGGAGTCACCAAGAGACCCAGTACTTC	CASSLRTSGSHQETQYF
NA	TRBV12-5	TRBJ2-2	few	TGTGCTACGTCTTTTTCCGGCGACACCGGGGAGCTGTTTTTT	CATSFSGDTGELFF
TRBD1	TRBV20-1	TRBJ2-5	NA	TGCAGTGCTAGGCCCCCCGACAGGGTGGAGACCCAGTACTTC	CSARPPDRVETQYF
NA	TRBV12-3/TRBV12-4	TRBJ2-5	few	TGTGCCAGCAGACAGGCTCAAGAGACCCAGTACTTC	CASRQAQETQYF
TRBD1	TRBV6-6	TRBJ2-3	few	TGTGCCAGCAGTTACAGGGGGCCATTCACAGATACGCAGTATTTT	CASSYRGPFTDTQYF
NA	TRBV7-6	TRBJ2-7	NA	TGTGCCAGCAGCCCCTCATGGTCCGGCTATGAGCAGTACTTC	CASSPSWSGYEQYF
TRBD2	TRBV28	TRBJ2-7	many	TGTGCCAGCAGTCTTCCCGGACTAGCGGGAGGCGGCGAGCAGTACTTC	CASSLPGLAGGGEQYF
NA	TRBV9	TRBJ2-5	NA	TGTGCCAGCAGCCCGACGTGGGGGGAGACCCAGTACTTC	CASSPTWGETQYF
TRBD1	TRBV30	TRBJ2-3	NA	TGTGCCTGGAGCAAGTTACAGGGGAATACGCAGTATTTT	CAWSKLQGNTQYF
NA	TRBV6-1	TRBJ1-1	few	TGTGCCAGCAGTTTGATAGGTCAGGGGATGAACACTGAAGCTTTCTTT	CASSLIGQGMNTEAFF
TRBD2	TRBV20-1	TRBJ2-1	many	TGCAGTGCTAGACCACCTGGACCCCGCAGCGGGAGGTCGGGTGAGCAGTTCTTC	CSARPPGPRSGRSGEQFF
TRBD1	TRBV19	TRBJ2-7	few	TGTGCCAGTAGTGGGACAGGGGGCTTCTACGAGCAGTACTTC	CASSGTGGFYEQYF
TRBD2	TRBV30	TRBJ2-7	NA	TGTGCCTGGAGTCTTCCCGTGAGCGGGAGGTCCCTAGGGGAGCAGTACTTC	CAWSLPVSGRSLGEQYF
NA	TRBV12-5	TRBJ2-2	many	TGTGCTAGTGGTTTGGTAACCACGCAGGGCACCGGGGAGCTGTTTTTT	CASGLVTTQGTGELFF
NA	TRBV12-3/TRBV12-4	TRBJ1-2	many	TGTGCCAGCAGTTTACCGGGACACCCCTATGGCTACACCTTC	CASSLPGHPYGYTF
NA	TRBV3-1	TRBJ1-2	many	TGTGCCAGCAGCCAACCCGACAGCCTGTTCTATGGCTACACCTTC	CASSQPDSLFYGYTF
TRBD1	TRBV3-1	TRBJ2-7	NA	TGTGCCAGCAGCCAACTCGGAAGGGACAGTTCTATCTACGAGCAGTACTTC	CASSQLGRDSSIYEQYF
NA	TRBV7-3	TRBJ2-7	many	TGTGCCAGCAGCTTAGAAGGACCCAGGGAGCAGTACTTC	CASSLEGPREQYF
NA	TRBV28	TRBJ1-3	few	TGTGCCAGCAGTCGACAGGTATTCTCTGGAAACACCATATATTTT	CASSRQVFSGNTIYF
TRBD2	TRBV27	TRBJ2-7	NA	TGTGCCAGCAGTGGGACTAGCAGCTTCGGCGAGCAGTACTTC	CASSGTSSFGEQYF